This T cell receptor beta chain was documented in a study of blood T cell repertoires in COVID-19. At the level of the study: Spain, Italy and the United States supplied samples that represented acute and convalescent COVID-19. Sources were T cells, B-cell-depleted T cells, or PBMCs; the material itself was cDNA or gDNA.

The authors' processing: It was from reference gene primer amplification that nucleated cell counts were estimated. The assay was immunoSEQ multiplex PCR, and TCRdb's table has in-frame clones only and misses some. V and J calls and clone size come straight from that table; D and trimming were deduced from the DNA. The table records about 260,000 clones, over 75% of them present only once. J gave up 5 bases and V 8 bases, and 5 bases lay outside the gene matches. The CDR3 totals 13 residues. Germline V gene data show CDR1 as SNHLY and CDR2 as FYNNEI. Sequencing input: peripheral blood. This chain connects TRBV2 to TRBJ1-1, with 10 bases aligning to TRBD1. This sequence was found in a human donor in a cohort sampled during active COVID-19. The CDR3 region is CASSGTGVTEAFF. The CDR3 DNA reads as TGTGCCAGCTCGGGGACAGGGGTGACTGAAGCTTTCTTT.